This T cell receptor beta chain was recovered during a study of shared clonotypes between healthy human individuals. Data came from immunoSEQ multiplex PCR; TCRdb stores just in-frame clones and leaves some out. Here the sample spans 2.5 million or so clones, 85% to 95% being singletons. The germline V gene encodes CDR1 SEHNR and CDR2 FQNEAQ (reference sequence). The CDR3 is made up of 14 amino acids. V gave up 6 bases and J gave up 1 base; unmatched junction bases: 2. Input material: naive CD4+ T cells sorted from blood. Subset noted: CD45RA+ positively selected. The rearrangement joins TRBV7-9 to TRBJ2-5; 10 bases agree with TRBD1. This receptor was taken from a man aged 18 to 35 in good health. CDR3 residues: CASRRTGGQETQYF. For the CDR3, the DNA is TGTGCCAGCAGACGGACAGGGGGCCAAGAGACCCAGTACTTC. The entire variable domain, with the rest obtained from reference TRBV7-9 and TRBJ2-5, is as follows: DTGVSQNPRHKITKRGQNVTFRCDPISEHNRLYWYRQTLGQGPEFLTYFQNEAQLEKSRLLSDRFSAERPKGSFSTLEIQRTEQGDSAMYLCASRRTGGQETQYFGPGTRLLVL.